Presented here are 29 T cell receptor beta chains from one specimen sequenced in a study of T cells in Graves' hyperthyroidism and ophthalmopathy. Authors of the study amplified TCR beta CDR3 regions from RNA transcripts. Researchers ran a first-round RT-PCR on the TCR CDR3 using the HTBI primer set. TCRdb processed the multiplex PCR reads anew with MiXCR; each CDR3 protein has one entry. The sample shows about 720,000 distinct CDR3 sequences, roughly 20% of them seen only once. Source material: blood. The receptor source for this set is a woman aged 50 to 65 with Graves' hyperthyroidism that later progressed to Graves' ophthalmopathy.

The chain recombines TRBV6-9 with TRBJ1-6, with no clear D. Trimming removed 3 bases from V and 0 bases from J, with 18 bases in between. The CDR3 length is 19 residues. Germline-derived CDR1 and CDR2 are MNHGY and SVAAGI. CDR3 protein: CASSYSIVGSSSYNSPLHF. CDR3 nucleotide sequence: TGTGCCAGCAGTTACTCAATTGTGGGCAGCAGCTCCTATAATTCACCCCTCCACTTT.

This clonotype occurred many times. V usage is TRBV27 and J usage is TRBJ2-1, with 13 bases identical to TRBD2. CDR3 length equals 17 residues. CDR1 is MNHEY and CDR2 is SMNVEV in the germline V gene (reference sequence). The V segment lost 5 bases and the J segment 4 bases; nucleotides outside the gene matches: 8. CDR3 DNA: TGTGCCAGCAGTCAAAGACTAGCGGGGGGTCTATACAATGAGCAGTTCTTC. It encodes CASSQRLAGGLYNEQFF.

The V and J genes are TRBV4-2 and TRBJ2-7, with TRBD1 matching over 10 bases. The CDR3 is 15 amino acids. The trim removed 0 bases at V and 4 bases at J, leaving 3 bases unmatched. Looked up from germline, CDR1 is LGHNA and CDR2 is YNFKEQ. CDR3 region: CASSQEQDRGYEQYF. CDR3 DNA: TGTGCCAGCAGCCAAGAGCAGGACAGGGGGTACGAGCAGTACTTC.

This clonotype was observed at least ten times. The CDR3 sequence: CASSIAVRSYNEQFF. The CDR3 DNA reads as TGTGCCAGTAGTATAGCGGTCAGGTCCTACAATGAGCAGTTCTTC. V and J are TRBV19 and TRBJ2-1; D unresolved. V dropped 1 base and J dropped 1 base, with 8 bases sitting between them. Germline-derived CDR1 and CDR2 are LNHDA and SQIVND (reference sequence). The CDR3 runs 15 residues.

The CDR3, as DNA: TGCAGTGCTAGAGTAAACGGAGCCTACGAGCAGTACTTC. It translates to CSARVNGAYEQYF. V and J are TRBV20-1 and TRBJ2-7; D unclear. The CDR3 is made up of 13 amino acids. V lost 1 base, J lost 2 bases, and 9 bases lay in between. Germline V gene lookup returns CDR1 DFQATT and CDR2 SNEGSKA (reference sequence).

This clonotype was counted ten times or more. The chain carries TRBV20-1 and TRBJ1-2; D gene ambiguous. This CDR3 has 13 residues. V lost 3 bases and J lost 7, with 15 bases in between. CDR1 and CDR2 from the germline V gene are DFQATT and SNEGSKA (reference sequence). The chain's CDR3 is CSASAGGGSGYTF. CDR3 DNA: TGCAGTGCTAGTGCAGGCGGTGGCTCTGGCTACACCTTC.

The rearrangement links TRBV20-1 to TRBJ2-2; no definite D call. This CDR3 region has 10 residues. Trimming pared 5 bases from V and 7 bases from J, leaving 5 bases between. The germline V gene encodes CDR1 DFQATT and CDR2 SNEGSKA (reference sequence). For the CDR3, the DNA is TGCAGTGCTCGATACGGGGAGCTGTTTTTT. Translating gives CSARYGELFF.

This clonotype has more than one count but fewer than ten. This chain links TRBV10-3 with TRBJ1-2, with D tentatively TRBD1 (5 bases). CDR3 length equals 11 residues. Germline CDR1 ENHRY, CDR2 SYGVKD. V dropped 3 bases and J dropped 10 bases, with 9 bases sitting between them. CDR3 sequence reads: CAISEKGDYTF. The CDR3 nucleotides are TGTGCCATCAGTGAAAAAGGGGACTACACCTTC.

This clonotype was seen more than once but under ten times. The chain joins TRBV7-9 to TRBJ1-2; D gene uncertain. Per germline, CDR1 SEHNR and CDR2 FQNEAQ (reference sequence). The CDR3 length is 14 residues. Trimming left V 4 bases short and J 3 bases short, with 12 bases between. The DNA for the CDR3 is TGTGCCAGCAGCTACGTCAAGGGTGACTATGGCTACACCTTC. Translated, it gives CASSYVKGDYGYTF.

The chain recombines TRBV7-6 with TRBJ2-1; the D gene is possibly TRBD1 (6 bases). The V gene lost 1 base and the J gene lost 4 bases, with 11 bases spanning the gap. The CDR3 contains 15 residues. CDR1 is SGHVS, CDR2 FNYEAQ, per germline. CDR3 DNA: TGTGCCAGCAGCTTAGAGGGGACACTTTACAATGAGCAGTTCTTC. This codes for CASSLEGTLYNEQFF.

The rearrangement uses TRBV6-1 and TRBJ1-1; the D gene is possibly TRBD1 (5 bases). This CDR3 spans 14 amino acids. The germline CDR1 and CDR2 sequences are MNHNS and SASEGT. V lost 10 bases, J lost 9 bases, and 24 bases lay in between. CDR3 DNA sequence: TGTGCCAACGCGGGACCTACAAGGGACGGGAAAGCTTTCTTT. Translating gives CANAGPTRDGKAFF.

This clonotype occurred many times. CDR3 amino acids: CASSSGQGTNTGELFF. The CDR3 DNA reads TGCGCCAGCAGCTCTGGACAGGGGACGAACACCGGGGAGCTGTTTTTT. V gene TRBV5-1 combines with J gene TRBJ2-2; 9 bases match TRBD1. The germline CDR1 and CDR2 sequences are SGHRS and YFSETQ. V was pared by 3 bases and J by 0 bases, with 3 bases of the junction left unmatched. The CDR3 is 16 residues long.

This clonotype was recorded many times. The chain carries TRBV12-3 or TRBV12-4 and TRBJ1-6; D may be TRBD1 (6 bases). The length of the CDR3 is 15 residues. The V end was cut by 7 bases, the J end by 7 bases, with 17 bases between. The CDR3 DNA reads as TGTGCCAGCACCTTTACAGGGTCCGGAAATTCACCCCTCCACTTT. Translated, it gives CASTFTGSGNSPLHF.

A note on this clonotype: A junction boundary mismatches the germline segment, possibly from a read error. The rearrangement joins TRBV27 to TRBJ1-4; weak D call: TRBD1 (5 bases). Per germline, CDR1 MNHEY and CDR2 SMNVEV (reference sequence). CDR3 length: 16 residues. The CDR3 spells CASSLEWTYENEKLFF. Written as DNA, the CDR3 is TGTGCCAGCAGTTTAGAGTGGACATACGAAAATGAGAAACTGTTTTTT.

This clonotype was seen many times. J is TRBJ1-2 and V is TRBV7-9; 8 nucleotides line up with TRBD1. V shed 5 bases and J 2 bases; nucleotides not matched to a gene: 7. This CDR3 has 15 amino acids. Germline loops: CDR1 SEHNR, CDR2 FQNEAQ (reference sequence). The DNA of the CDR3 is TGTGCCAGCAGCAAAAGACAGGGGTCGAACTATGGCTACACCTTC. Its translation is CASSKRQGSNYGYTF. Based on the CDR3 plus reference TRBV7-9 and TRBJ1-2, the full variable domain is DTGVSQNPRHKITKRGQNVTFRCDPISEHNRLYWYRQTLGQGPEFLTYFQNEAQLEKSRLLSDRFSAERPKGSFSTLEIQRTEQGDSAMYLCASSKRQGSNYGYTFGSGTRLTVV.

J is TRBJ2-1 and V is TRBV7-9; 12 bases map to TRBD2. The V gene end was trimmed by 5 bases and the J gene end by 7 bases; junction bases not matched to a gene: 15. The V gene's germline CDR1 is SEHNR and CDR2 FQNEAQ (reference sequence). This CDR3 has 18 amino acids. The CDR3 loop reads CASSPQGALAGGLNEQFF. Here the CDR3 DNA reads TGTGCCAGCAGCCCCCAGGGGGCCCTAGCGGGGGGGCTGAATGAGCAGTTCTTC.

This chain connects TRBV6-1 to TRBJ1-1, with unresolved D. With 6 bases removed from V and 7 bases from J, the gap between germline ends came to 15 bases. The CDR3 extends over 13 amino acids. Germline assignment: CDR1 MNHNS and CDR2 SASEGT. CDR3 residues: CASRRHEGGEAFF. DNA of the CDR3: TGTGCCAGCAGGAGACACGAGGGCGGTGAAGCTTTCTTT.

This chain joins TRBV12-3 or TRBV12-4 and TRBJ1-6, with 8 bases lining up with TRBD1. Germline trimming cut 6 bases from V and 7 bases from J; bases unmatched to any gene: 8. The CDR3 has 15 amino acids. CDR3 protein: CASSRTGRGNSPLHF. DNA for the CDR3: TGTGCCAGCAGCCGGACAGGGAGAGGGAATTCACCCCTCCACTTT.

This clonotype has ten or more counts. J is TRBJ2-5 and V is TRBV12-3 or TRBV12-4; the D gene is possibly TRBD1 (6 bases). CDR3 length: 15 residues. The V end lost 0 bases, the J end lost 3 bases, and 11 bases lay between the germline ends. DNA for the CDR3: TGTGCCAGCAGTTTAGCTACAGGGCCTAAAGAGACCCAGTACTTC. Protein: CASSLATGPKETQYF.

This chain connects TRBV4-1 to TRBJ2-1, with D possibly matching TRBD2 (5 bases). Germline CDR1 MGHRA, CDR2 YSYEKL. With 1 base removed from V and 5 bases from J, the gap between germline ends came to 6 bases. CDR3 length equals 13 residues. The CDR3 DNA is TGCGCCAGCAGCCAAGGCGGGCACAATGAGCAGTTCTTC. This translates into CASSQGGHNEQFF.

The rearrangement links TRBV20-1 to TRBJ2-2; D gene uncertain. Trimming took 4 bases from V and 6 from J, leaving 12 bases between them. The germline gives CDR1 DFQATT, CDR2 SNEGSKA (reference sequence). The CDR3 is 13 amino acids. The CDR3: CSAMLGGAGELFF. CDR3 coding DNA: TGCAGTGCTATGCTGGGTGGTGCCGGGGAGCTGTTTTTT.

The table lists this clonotype with many counts. J is TRBJ2-3 and V is TRBV7-6, with 10 positions matching TRBD2. The CDR3 loop spans 15 amino acids. Germline V gene data show CDR1 as SGHVS and CDR2 as FNYEAQ. The junction had 1 base not matched to a gene; V was cut back by 1 base and J by 3 bases. The CDR3 loop reads CASSLEAGGTDTQYF. CDR3 nucleotides: TGTGCCAGCAGCTTAGAAGCGGGGGGGACAGATACGCAGTATTTT.

The rearrangement uses TRBV12-5 and TRBJ2-7; 9 bases fit TRBD1. Looked up from germline, CDR1 is LGHNT and CDR2 is FRNRAP. This CDR3 is built from 16 residues. V lost 5 bases, J lost 0 bases, and 8 bases stayed unmatched. The CDR3 coding sequence is TGTGCTAGTGGTGCCCCCCGGGACAGGGCCTCCTACGAGCAGTACTTC. Its translation is CASGAPRDRASYEQYF.

There are a few counts of this clonotype. V is TRBV19 and J is TRBJ1-1; D is uncertain. With 1 base removed from V and 3 bases from J, the gap between germline ends came to 12 bases. In germline, CDR1 is LNHDA, CDR2 SQIVND (reference sequence). The CDR3 consists of 15 residues. The CDR3 here is CASSIGAPLDTEAFF. As DNA, the CDR3 is TGTGCCAGTAGTATAGGGGCCCCATTGGACACTGAAGCTTTCTTT.

V and J are TRBV15 and TRBJ2-4, with D possibly matching TRBD1 (7 bases). Germline loops: CDR1 LNHNV, CDR2 YYDKDF (reference sequence). The CDR3 totals 13 residues. The V end was cut by 3 bases, the J end by 9 bases, with 12 bases between. The CDR3 DNA reads as TGTGCCACCAGCAGCAGGGGGGCCGCCATTCAGTACTTC. It encodes CATSSRGAAIQYF.

This clonotype was seen a handful of times. The chain joins TRBV19 to TRBJ1-1; D uncertain. Germline lookup yields CDR1 LNHDA and CDR2 SQIVND (reference sequence). The CDR3 contains 14 residues. Trimming shortened V by 3 bases and J by 0 bases, and 8 bases separated the two germline ends. The CDR3 loop is CASSMEQLNTEAFF. CDR3 DNA sequence: TGTGCCAGTAGTATGGAACAGTTGAACACTGAAGCTTTCTTT. Using reference TRBV19 and TRBJ1-1 for the parts outside the CDR3, the full variable domain is DGGITQSPKYLFRKEGQNVTLSCEQNLNHDAMYWYRQDPGQGLRLIYYSQIVNDFQKGDIAEGYSVSREKKESFPLTVTSAQKNPTAFYLCASSMEQLNTEAFFGQGTRLTVV.

In its sample, this clonotype was seen once. Being one base from a much bigger clone, this may be a read error. The CDR3 sequence: CASSHGQGAFYEQFF. The CDR3 nucleotides read TGTGCCAGCAGCCACGGACAGGGGGCGTTTTATGAGCAGTTCTTC. The chain links TRBV7-9 to TRBJ2-1; TRBD1 agrees at 11 bases. In germline, CDR1 is SEHNR, CDR2 FQNEAQ (reference sequence). With 5 bases clipped from V and 8 bases from J, the junction kept 8 bases outside the gene matches. The CDR3 is made up of 15 amino acids.

This clonotype turned up a few times. The chain is built from TRBV14 and TRBJ2-1; TRBD1 is a possible D gene (5 bases). Germline CDR1 reads SGHDN; CDR2 reads FVKESK. V was cut by 2 bases and J by 6 bases, with 14 bases left in between. The CDR3 loop spans 15 amino acids. The CDR3 sequence is CASSQKGFPSNEQFF. CDR3 DNA: TGTGCCAGCAGCCAAAAGGGGTTCCCGTCCAATGAGCAGTTCTTC.

V gene TRBV3-1 combines with J gene TRBJ1-1; D is perhaps TRBD1 (5 bases). Trimming cost V 4 bases and J 4 bases, with 25 bases left between them. CDR3 length: 18 residues. Per the germline V gene, CDR1 is LGHDT and CDR2 is YNNKEL (reference sequence). The CDR3 region is CASSPFQSRVILGTEAFF. The CDR3 DNA follows: TGTGCCAGCAGCCCATTCCAAAGCAGGGTTATTTTGGGCACTGAAGCTTTCTTT.